A selection of T cell receptor beta chains follows, all from one sample in a study of OX40 agonist ivuxolimab in advanced cancers. The table came from immunoSEQ multiplex PCR; TCRdb's copy has only in-frame clones and leaves some out. Here the sample spans 65,000 to 85,000 clones, around nine tenths being singletons. This sample comprised CD4+ or CD8+ T cells sorted from blood, obtained in a trial of the OX40 agonist ivuxolimab. The receptors were sampled from an adult with an advanced solid tumor such as melanoma, head and neck, liver or kidney cancer. The CDR3 runs from the conserved cysteine through the conserved F or W. D genes are given only for firm matches. Size is stated for part of the rows, as once, few or many counts, or as a class when the clone is expanded.

D gene	clone size	V gene	J gene	CDR3 protein	CDR3 DNA
-	-	TRBV6-6	TRBJ2-5	CASSYTTVRETQYF	TGTGCCAGCAGCTATACGACAGTCCGGGAGACCCAGTACTTC
-	-	TRBV6-1	TRBJ2-7	CASSEARGHPYEQYF	TGTGCCAGCAGTGAAGCGCGGGGACACCCCTACGAGCAGTACTTC
-	-	TRBV7-8	TRBJ1-1	CASSSLGDTEAFF	TGTGCCAGCAGCTCCCTGGGGGACACTGAAGCTTTCTTT
TRBD1	-	TRBV4-2	TRBJ1-1	CASSQATGATTEAFF	TGTGCCAGCAGTCAAGCAACAGGGGCGACAACTGAAGCTTTCTTT
-	-	TRBV19	TRBJ1-1	CASLSPRRTGYMNTEAFF	TGTGCCAGCCTCTCCCCACGACGGACGGGGTACATGAACACTGAAGCTTTCTTT
-	-	TRBV4-1	TRBJ2-1	CASSQTRAGAGNEQFF	TGCGCCAGCAGCCAAACAAGGGCAGGGGCGGGAAATGAGCAGTTCTTC
TRBD1	few	TRBV11-3	TRBJ1-1	CASSLEQGTEAFF	TGTGCCAGCAGCTTGGAACAGGGGACTGAAGCTTTCTTT
-	once	TRBV7-6	TRBJ2-7	CASSLAAGEREQYF	TGTGCCAGCAGCTTAGCTGCAGGGGAGAGAGAGCAGTACTTC
-	once	TRBV7-3	TRBJ2-1	CASSPRTWRSYNEQFF	TGTGCCAGCAGCCCCAGGACATGGCGCTCCTACAATGAGCAGTTCTTC
TRBD2	-	TRBV4-1	TRBJ2-5	CASSQGGGKTQYF	TGCGCCAGCAGCCAGGGGGGAGGGAAGACCCAGTACTTC
-	-	TRBV5-4	TRBJ2-5	CASSFRDGKETQYF	TGTGCCAGCAGCTTCCGGGACGGGAAAGAGACCCAGTACTTC
TRBD2	-	TRBV2	TRBJ2-1	CASRERTSGGLNEQFF	TGTGCCAGCAGGGAGCGGACTAGCGGGGGTCTAAATGAGCAGTTCTTC
-	-	TRBV28	TRBJ2-5	CASSFAAETQYF	TGTGCCAGCAGTTTTGCTGCGGAGACCCAGTACTTC
-	-	TRBV15	TRBJ2-4	CATSLGGSKNIQYF	TGTGCCACCAGTCTTGGCGGCTCCAAAAACATTCAGTACTTC
-	-	TRBV5-4	TRBJ1-2	CASSERDYGYTF	TGTGCCAGCAGCGAACGGGACTATGGCTACACCTTC
-	-	TRBV6-1	TRBJ1-3	CASSEAHGGSSGNTIYF	TGTGCCAGCAGTGAAGCCCACGGGGGGAGCTCTGGAAACACCATATATTTT
-	-	TRBV18	TRBJ1-1	CASSPGINTEAFF	TGTGCCAGCTCACCAGGGATAAACACTGAAGCTTTCTTT
-	-	TRBV7-3	TRBJ2-2	CASSRETVSNTGELFF	TGTGCCAGCAGCCGAGAGACAGTTTCAAACACCGGGGAGCTGTTTTTT
-	-	TRBV10-3	TRBJ1-4	CAISESTGYSEKLFF	TGTGCCATCAGTGAGTCGACAGGCTATAGTGAAAAACTGTTTTTT
TRBD1	-	TRBV6-1	TRBJ2-4	CASSSTGGVRNIQYF	TGTGCCAGCAGTTCGACAGGGGGCGTGAGAAACATTCAGTACTTC
TRBD1	-	TRBV2	TRBJ1-5	CASRRTGAQPQHF	TGTGCCAGCAGGAGGACAGGGGCCCAGCCCCAGCATTTT
-	-	TRBV11-1	TRBJ2-2	CASSSGAGELFF	TGTGCCAGCAGCTCTGGGGCCGGGGAGCTGTTTTTT
TRBD2	-	TRBV2	TRBJ2-2	CASMSGTTTGELFF	TGTGCCAGCATGTCCGGGACTACCACCGGGGAGCTGTTTTTT
-	-	TRBV7-2	TRBJ2-2	CASSLNNWNTGELFF	TGTGCCAGCAGCTTAAACAACTGGAACACCGGGGAGCTGTTTTTT
TRBD2	-	TRBV6-6	TRBJ2-1	CASSAGLEGARQFF	TGTGCCAGCAGTGCGGGACTAGAAGGGGCCCGGCAGTTCTTC
-	-	TRBV19	TRBJ2-2	CASSGAYLTGELFF	TGTGCCAGTAGTGGGGCCTACCTCACCGGGGAGCTGTTTTTT
TRBD1	once	TRBV10-1	TRBJ2-2	CASRDFKPGQGDPGELFF	TGCGCCAGCAGAGACTTCAAGCCGGGACAGGGTGATCCCGGGGAGCTGTTTTTT
-	-	TRBV4-3	TRBJ1-2	CASSQDLTGGFNYGYTF	TGCGCCAGCAGCCAAGATCTGACAGGAGGGTTTAACTATGGCTACACCTTC
-	-	TRBV2	TRBJ1-5	CASHIGGNQPQHF	TGTGCCAGTCATATCGGGGGCAATCAGCCCCAGCATTTT
-	-	TRBV6-4	TRBJ2-2	CASSGFGTGELFF	TGTGCCAGCTCGGGTTTTGGCACCGGGGAGCTGTTTTTT
-	-	TRBV19	TRBJ1-2	CASSIQGYGYTF	TGTGCCAGTAGTATTCAGGGTTATGGCTACACCTTC
TRBD1	-	TRBV7-9	TRBJ1-3	CASSPRLTQGADTIYF	TGTGCCAGCAGCCCAAGACTAACACAGGGGGCTGACACCATATATTTT
-	-	TRBV12-5	TRBJ1-2	CASGLVTSGGRLGYGYTF	TGTGCTAGTGGTTTGGTTACTTCGGGCGGAAGGCTCGGCTATGGCTACACCTTC
TRBD1	few	TRBV6-1	TRBJ2-2	CASEGTGPGELFF	TGTGCCAGCGAGGGGACAGGGCCCGGGGAGCTGTTTTTT
TRBD2	-	TRBV19	TRBJ2-7	CASSKTRSSGTHEQYF	TGTGCCAGTAGTAAAACCCGATCTAGCGGGACCCACGAGCAGTACTTC
TRBD2	once	TRBV7-2	TRBJ2-3	CASSSSGGAGDTQYF	TGTGCCAGCAGCTCTAGCGGGGGGGCGGGAGATACGCAGTATTTT
-	-	TRBV7-3	TRBJ2-3	CASSARGRRGGTDTQYF	TGTGCCAGCAGCGCAAGGGGTCGGCGGGGTGGCACAGATACGCAGTATTTT